A selection of T cell receptor beta chains follows, all from one sample in a study of T cell repertoires in cytomegalovirus infection. Their antigen targets remain unknown. TCRdb used MiXCR to reprocess the reads, holding one entry per CDR3 protein. The sample has over 100,000 distinct CDR3 sequences; over 9% are singletons. The specimen was PBMCs, sequenced either directly or after in vitro stimulation (not recorded which). These TCRs come from a human donor in good health (CMV status not recorded). Some clones in this sample may be carry-over from other donors' samples. The CDR3 runs from the conserved cysteine through the conserved F or W. The D gene is left open where the match is weak. Size values are once, few and many counts, or a class for expanded clones, and some rows have none.

abundance,v_gene,d_gene,j_gene,CDR3aa,CDR3nt
few,TRBV20-1,NA,TRBJ1-5,CSAKDRLDQPQHF,TGCAGTGCTAAAGACAGGTTGGATCAGCCCCAGCATTTT
many,TRBV4-3,TRBD1,TRBJ1-2,CASSQDLGGDSDYGYTF,TGCGCCAGCAGCCAAGATTTAGGGGGCGATTCCGACTATGGCTACACCTTC
many,TRBV7-2,NA,TRBJ1-2,CASSLVGFSYGYTF,TGTGCCAGCAGCTTAGTGGGTTTTAGCTATGGCTACACCTTC
few,TRBV14,NA,TRBJ2-7,CASSPRGSSSSYEQYF,TGTGCCAGCAGCCCCCGGGGGTCCTCGAGCTCCTACGAGCAGTACTTC
NA,TRBV6-5,NA,TRBJ1-1,CASSSQSRYTEAFF,TGTGCCAGCAGTTCACAAAGTCGGTACACTGAAGCTTTCTTT
many,TRBV7-8,TRBD2,TRBJ2-2,CASSLRTSGSLSTGELFF,TGTGCCAGCAGCTTGAGGACTAGCGGGAGTCTTTCGACCGGGGAGCTGTTTTTT
few,TRBV19,TRBD2,TRBJ2-2,CASSIELARRGGDTGELFF,TGTGCCAGTAGTATAGAGCTCGCCCGGCGGGGGGGAGACACCGGGGAGCTGTTTTTT
many,TRBV7-9,NA,TRBJ2-1,CASSPGGFGNEQFF,TGTGCCAGCAGCCCCGGTGGGTTTGGCAATGAGCAGTTCTTC
few,TRBV4-3,NA,TRBJ1-1,CASSQGRWVMGTEAFF,TGCGCCAGCAGCCAAGGGCGATGGGTTATGGGCACTGAAGCTTTCTTT
few,TRBV12-3/TRBV12-4,TRBD2,TRBJ2-1,CASSSLAGGGTWEQFF,TGTGCCAGCAGTTCCTTAGCGGGAGGAGGGACGTGGGAGCAGTTCTTC
once,TRBV28,NA,TRBJ2-7,CASSWALAGDSYEQYF,TGTGCCAGCAGTTGGGCCCTCGCGGGCGACTCCTACGAGCAGTACTTC
many,TRBV10-3,NA,TRBJ2-7,CAISAQGYEQYF,TGTGCCATCAGTGCTCAGGGATACGAGCAGTACTTC
NA,TRBV9,TRBD2,TRBJ2-3,CASSSRTSGSSDTQYF,TGTGCCAGCAGCAGTAGGACTAGCGGGAGTTCCGATACGCAGTATTTT
many,TRBV4-3,NA,TRBJ2-7,CASSHFDYEQYF,TGCGCCAGCAGCCACTTCGACTACGAGCAGTACTTC
many,TRBV7-2,NA,TRBJ1-1,CASSLEGYEAFF,TGTGCCAGCAGCTTAGAAGGGTATGAAGCTTTCTTT
many,TRBV7-2,TRBD2,TRBJ2-1,CASSLGGAGGYNEQFF,TGTGCCAGCAGCTTAGGGGGAGCGGGAGGCTACAATGAGCAGTTCTTC
NA,TRBV7-7,NA,TRBJ2-1,CASSPNEVYNEQFF,TGTGCCAGCAGCCCCAATGAGGTTTACAATGAGCAGTTCTTC
NA,TRBV30,TRBD2,TRBJ2-5,CAWNGLAEETQYF,TGTGCCTGGAATGGACTAGCGGAAGAGACCCAGTACTTC
NA,TRBV6-5,NA,TRBJ1-2,CASNYFNGGRGYTF,TGTGCCAGCAATTACTTCAACGGGGGCCGTGGCTACACCTTC
few,TRBV19,NA,TRBJ1-1,CASSRDPRTEAFF,TGTGCCAGTAGTCGGGACCCGAGAACTGAAGCTTTCTTT
few,TRBV7-3,NA,TRBJ2-5,CASSLSPKETQYF,TGTGCCAGCAGCTTATCCCCAAAAGAGACCCAGTACTTC
many,TRBV7-9,NA,TRBJ1-4,CASSFTGRGEKLFF,TGTGCCAGCAGCTTCACAGGGAGGGGTGAAAAACTGTTTTTT
few,TRBV19,NA,TRBJ1-2,CASRTRVLSTSWGYTF,TGTGCCAGTAGGACTAGGGTCCTCTCTACATCCTGGGGCTACACCTTC
many,TRBV7-2,NA,TRBJ2-3,CASSLGAVTSTDTQYF,TGTGCCAGCAGCTTAGGGGCGGTTACGTCCACAGATACGCAGTATTTT
many,TRBV7-9,TRBD1,TRBJ2-4,CASSKHRDRVSDIQYF,TGTGCCAGCAGCAAACACCGGGACAGGGTTTCGGACATTCAGTACTTC
many,TRBV7-2,TRBD1,TRBJ1-6,CASSSRDRGNSPLHF,TGTGCCAGCAGCTCCCGGGACAGGGGTAATTCACCCCTCCACTTT
many,TRBV4-3,TRBD1,TRBJ1-2,CASSQDPPGTGQLQGGYTF,TGCGCCAGCAGCCAAGATCCGCCCGGGACAGGACAGCTCCAGGGGGGCTACACCTTC
few,TRBV9,NA,TRBJ2-7,CASSVELASYEQYF,TGTGCCAGCAGCGTAGAACTCGCTTCCTACGAGCAGTACTTC
NA,TRBV4-1,TRBD1,TRBJ1-2,CASSFGTVYGYTF,TGCGCCAGCAGCTTCGGGACAGTCTATGGCTACACCTTC
many,TRBV29-1,NA,TRBJ2-7,CSVEREEAGRSYEQYF,TGCAGCGTTGAAAGGGAGGAGGCGGGACGCTCCTACGAGCAGTACTTC
NA,TRBV7-6,NA,TRBJ2-1,CASSSPLGDEQFF,TGTGCCAGCAGCTCCCCATTAGGGGATGAGCAGTTCTTC
many,TRBV20-1,TRBD2,TRBJ2-7,CSARGTSLYEQYF,TGCAGTGCTAGGGGGACTAGCCTCTACGAGCAGTACTTC
many,TRBV7-2,TRBD2,TRBJ2-3,CASSFGAGRTDTQYF,TGTGCCAGCAGCTTTGGAGCGGGACGCACAGATACGCAGTATTTT
many,TRBV7-2,NA,TRBJ2-7,CASTELLSEQYF,TGTGCCAGCACCGAACTACTGAGCGAGCAGTACTTC
many,TRBV6-2/TRBV6-3,TRBD2,TRBJ2-3,CASGRLLAGEEYF,TGTGCCAGCGGAAGGCTACTAGCGGGAGAGGAGTATTTT
many,TRBV11-2,TRBD2,TRBJ2-3,CASSFRLAESTDTQYF,TGTGCCAGCAGCTTCAGACTAGCGGAGAGCACAGATACGCAGTATTTT
NA,TRBV28,TRBD1,TRBJ1-5,CASPSGGGDIQPQHF,TGTGCCAGCCCCTCGGGAGGGGGCGATATTCAGCCCCAGCATTTT
many,TRBV12-3/TRBV12-4,TRBD2,TRBJ2-3,CASSLARTSGGTDTQYF,TGTGCCAGCAGTTTAGCTCGGACTAGCGGAGGCACAGATACGCAGTATTTT
many,TRBV19,TRBD1,TRBJ1-4,CASSPLGGTGAEKLFF,TGTGCCAGTAGTCCCTTAGGGGGGACAGGGGCCGAAAAACTGTTTTTT
many,TRBV7-2,TRBD2,TRBJ2-3,CASSFSSGSAADTQYF,TGTGCCAGCAGCTTTTCTAGCGGGAGTGCGGCAGATACGCAGTATTTT
few,TRBV29-1,TRBD2,TRBJ2-5,CSVVGGVGETQYF,TGCAGCGTGGTGGGAGGGGTAGGCGAGACCCAGTACTTC
many,TRBV2,NA,TRBJ1-1,CASSLGGTNTEAFF,TGTGCCAGCAGCCTCGGAGGTACAAACACTGAAGCTTTCTTT
many,TRBV10-3,TRBD1,TRBJ2-3,CAIRTGKPTDTQYF,TGTGCCATCAGGACAGGGAAGCCCACAGATACGCAGTATTTT
NA,TRBV12-3/TRBV12-4,NA,TRBJ2-5,CACRLAGTETQYF,TGTGCCTGCCGTTTGGCGGGTACAGAGACCCAGTACTTC
few,TRBV11-2,NA,TRBJ2-2,CASSTLNRSNTGELFF,TGTGCCAGCAGCACACTCAACAGGAGCAACACCGGGGAGCTGTTTTTT
few,TRBV6-2/TRBV6-3,NA,TRBJ2-3,CASSYSLESTDTQYF,TGTGCCAGCAGTTACTCCCTGGAGTCTACAGATACGCAGTATTTT